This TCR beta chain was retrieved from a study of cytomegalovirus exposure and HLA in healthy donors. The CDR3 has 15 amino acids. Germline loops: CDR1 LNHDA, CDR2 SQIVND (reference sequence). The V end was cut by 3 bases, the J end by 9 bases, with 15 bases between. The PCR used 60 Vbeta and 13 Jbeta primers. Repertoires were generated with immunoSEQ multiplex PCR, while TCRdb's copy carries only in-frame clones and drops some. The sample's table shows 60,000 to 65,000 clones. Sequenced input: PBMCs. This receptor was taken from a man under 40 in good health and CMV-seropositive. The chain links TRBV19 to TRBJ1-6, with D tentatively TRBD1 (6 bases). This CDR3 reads CASSMTGKASSPLHF. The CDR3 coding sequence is TGTGCCAGTAGTATGACAGGAAAGGCCAGTTCACCCCTCCACTTT.